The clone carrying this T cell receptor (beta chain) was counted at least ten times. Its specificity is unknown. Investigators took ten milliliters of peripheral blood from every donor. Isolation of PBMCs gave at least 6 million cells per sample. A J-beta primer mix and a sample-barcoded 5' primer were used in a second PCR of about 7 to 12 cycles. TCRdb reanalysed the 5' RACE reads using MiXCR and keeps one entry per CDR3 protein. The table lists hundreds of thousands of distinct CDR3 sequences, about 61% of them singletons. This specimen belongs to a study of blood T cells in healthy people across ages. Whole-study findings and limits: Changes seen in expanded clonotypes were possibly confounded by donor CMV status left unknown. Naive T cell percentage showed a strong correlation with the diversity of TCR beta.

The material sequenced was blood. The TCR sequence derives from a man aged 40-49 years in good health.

The CDR3 region is CSARQGMRDYNEQFF. DNA of the CDR3: TGCAGTGCTAGACAGGGGATGAGGGACTACAATGAGCAGTTCTTC. V usage is TRBV20-1 and J usage is TRBJ2-1, with TRBD1 as a possible D gene (6 bases). V dropped 2 bases and J dropped 3 bases, with 14 bases sitting between them. Germline assignment: CDR1 DFQATT and CDR2 SNEGSKA (reference sequence). The CDR3 is 15 amino acids.